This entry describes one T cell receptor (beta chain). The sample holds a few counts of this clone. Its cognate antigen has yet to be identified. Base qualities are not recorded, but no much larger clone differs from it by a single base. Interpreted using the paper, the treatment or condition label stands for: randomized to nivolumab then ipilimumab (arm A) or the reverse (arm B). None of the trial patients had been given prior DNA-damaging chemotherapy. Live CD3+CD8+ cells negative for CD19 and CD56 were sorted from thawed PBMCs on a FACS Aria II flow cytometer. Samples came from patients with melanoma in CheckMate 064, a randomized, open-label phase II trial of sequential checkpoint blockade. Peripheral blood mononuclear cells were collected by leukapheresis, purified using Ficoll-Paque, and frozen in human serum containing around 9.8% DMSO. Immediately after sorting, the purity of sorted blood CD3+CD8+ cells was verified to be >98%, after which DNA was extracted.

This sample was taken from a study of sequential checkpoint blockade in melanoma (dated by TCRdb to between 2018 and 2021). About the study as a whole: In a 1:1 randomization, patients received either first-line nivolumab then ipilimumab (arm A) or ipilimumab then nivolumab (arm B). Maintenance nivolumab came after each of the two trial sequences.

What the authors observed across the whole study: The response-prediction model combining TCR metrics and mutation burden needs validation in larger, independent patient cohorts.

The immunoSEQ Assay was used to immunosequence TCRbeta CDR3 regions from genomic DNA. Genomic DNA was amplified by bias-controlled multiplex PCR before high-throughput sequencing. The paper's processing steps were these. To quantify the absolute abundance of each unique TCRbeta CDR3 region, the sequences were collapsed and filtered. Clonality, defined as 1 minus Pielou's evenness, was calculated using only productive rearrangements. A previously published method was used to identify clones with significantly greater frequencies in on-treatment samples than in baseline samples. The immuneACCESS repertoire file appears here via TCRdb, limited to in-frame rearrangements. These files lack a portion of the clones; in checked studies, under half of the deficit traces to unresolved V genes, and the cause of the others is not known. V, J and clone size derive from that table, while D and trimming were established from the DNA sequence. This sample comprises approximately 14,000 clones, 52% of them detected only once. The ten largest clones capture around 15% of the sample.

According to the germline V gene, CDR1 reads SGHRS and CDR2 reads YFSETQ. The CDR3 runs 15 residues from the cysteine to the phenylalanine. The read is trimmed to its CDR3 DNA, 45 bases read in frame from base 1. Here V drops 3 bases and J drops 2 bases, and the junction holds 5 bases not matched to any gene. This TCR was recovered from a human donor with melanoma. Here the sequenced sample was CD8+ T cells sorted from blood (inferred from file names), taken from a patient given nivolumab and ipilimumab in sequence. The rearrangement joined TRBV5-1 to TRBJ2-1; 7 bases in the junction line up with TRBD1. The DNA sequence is TGCGCCAGCAGCTCAGGGACAGCCACCTACAATGAGCAGTTCTTC. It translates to CASSSGTATYNEQFF.